These 18 T cell receptor beta chains share one sample of origin, sequenced in a study of blood T cell repertoires in COVID-19 (TCRdb year 2020). The library was obtained by the immunoSEQ multiplex PCR assay. TCRdb limited this immuneACCESS table to in-frame rearrangements with V and J called. A share of clones is missing; checked studies link under half to unresolved V genes, and the rest is unexplained. The sample profile shows around 170,000 clones; roughly 86% of them were found once. Roughly 0.53% of the sample rests with the top ten. Sequencing used peripheral blood. All receptors derive from a man aged 55 to 70 with COVID-19, enrolled during active disease.

The chain links TRBV19 to TRBJ2-2; 8 positions match TRBD1. The CDR3 contains 16 residues. The V gene end was trimmed by 1 base and the J gene end by 6 bases; junction bases not matched to a gene: 7. Germline V gene data show CDR1 as LNHDA and CDR2 as SQIVND (reference sequence). The CDR3 sequence is CASSIGGQVFPGELFF. In DNA form, the CDR3 reads TGTGCCAGTAGTATAGGGGGACAGGTGTTTCCCGGGGAGCTGTTTTTT.

This chain uses TRBV28 with TRBJ2-7, with D tentatively TRBD1 (6 bases). CDR1 is MDHEN and CDR2 is SYDVKM in the germline V gene. Deletions cut 3 bases from V and 3 bases from J, with 12 bases between. This CDR3 is 14 amino acids long. The CDR3 protein is CASSFSTGHYEQYF. The CDR3 coding sequence is TGTGCCAGCAGTTTTTCGACAGGACACTACGAGCAGTACTTC.

CDR3 nucleotide sequence: TGTGCCAGCAGTTTATATCAAAAGGCAGGGGGCTACGAGCAGTACTTC. Encoded protein: CASSLYQKAGGYEQYF. J is TRBJ2-7 and V is TRBV28; 7 nucleotides agree with TRBD1. CDR1 MDHEN and CDR2 SYDVKM come from the germline V gene. V was pared by 1 base and J by 3 bases, with 9 bases of the junction left unmatched. The CDR3 totals 16 residues.

This chain joins TRBV6-2 or TRBV6-3 and TRBJ2-3, with 11 positions matching TRBD2. CDR1 and CDR2 (germline): MNHEY, SVGEGT. V lost 4 bases and J lost 3; bases outside the gene matches: 6. The CDR3 covers 16 residues. The CDR3, as DNA: TGTGCCAGCAGTTCCGCCCTAGCGGGAGGAACAGATACGCAGTATTTT. Translating gives CASSSALAGGTDTQYF.

The V gene is TRBV18, the J gene TRBJ1-5; D is unresolved. This CDR3 is built from 16 residues. V shed 0 bases and J shed 0 bases, with 9 bases lying between them. Per the germline V gene, CDR1 is KGHSH and CDR2 is LQKENI. CDR3 in amino acids: CASSPPNGDSNQPQHF. CDR3 DNA sequence: TGTGCCAGCTCACCACCGAACGGTGATAGCAATCAGCCCCAGCATTTT. Variable domain in full (rest from reference TRBV18 and TRBJ1-5): NAGVMQNPRHLVRRRGQEARLRCSPMKGHSHVYWYRQLPEEGLKFMVYLQKENIIDESGMPKERFSAEFPKEGPSILRIQQVVRGDSAAYFCASSPPNGDSNQPQHFGDGTRLSIL.

This chain uses TRBV3-1 (or the pseudogene TRBV3-2) with TRBJ2-7; 10 nucleotides align to TRBD2. Germline V lookup: CDR1 LGHDT, CDR2 YNNKEL (reference sequence). The CDR3 has 14 residues. The V gene end was trimmed by 4 bases and the J gene end by 3 bases; junction bases not matched to a gene: 3. CDR3 loop: CASSLGTSDYEQYF. CDR3 in DNA: TGTGCCAGCAGCCTGGGGACTAGCGACTACGAGCAGTACTTC.

The chain has TRBV6-6 and TRBJ1-4, with 9 bases identical to TRBD1. The CDR3 consists of 15 residues. Trimming removed 8 bases from V and 8 bases from J; junction bases left unmatched: 12. Germline V lookup: CDR1 MNHNY, CDR2 SVGAGI (reference sequence). In DNA, the CDR3 is TGTGCCAGCCTTCGGGACAGGGAAGAGAGGGAAAAACTGTTTTTT. Its protein is CASLRDREEREKLFF.

The chain uses TRBV19 and TRBJ2-7, with TRBD1 identical over 8 bases. This CDR3 spans 15 amino acids. Trimming removed 4 bases from V and 3 bases from J; junction bases left unmatched: 8. Germline CDR1 LNHDA, CDR2 SQIVND (reference sequence). The CDR3 bases are TGTGCCAGTAGTACCCCTCAGGGGGCAAGCTACGAGCAGTACTTC. Translation: CASSTPQGASYEQYF.

This sequence joins TRBV7-9 and TRBJ1-1; D might be TRBD1 (5 bases). The CDR3 length is 13 residues. With 0 bases removed from V and 7 bases from J, the gap between germline ends came to 9 bases. Germline V gene sequence: CDR1 SEHNR, CDR2 FQNEAQ (reference sequence). The CDR3 DNA sequence: TGTGCCAGCAGCTTAGCGTGGCAGGGTGAAGCTTTCTTT. Encoded protein: CASSLAWQGEAFF.

This clone was seen once. The chain recombines TRBV9 with TRBJ2-5, with 8 bases identical to TRBD1. The germline V gene has CDR1 SGDLS and CDR2 YYNGEE. With V trimmed by 3 bases and J by 5 bases, 12 bases remained unmatched. CDR3 length: 16 residues. The CDR3 sequence: CASSADRGHGSETQYF. The CDR3 bases are TGTGCCAGCAGCGCCGACAGGGGCCATGGCTCGGAGACCCAGTACTTC.

This chain joins TRBV6-6 and TRBJ1-2; TRBD1 matches 8 bases. Germline CDR1 is MNHNY and CDR2 is SVGAGI (reference sequence). J lost 2 bases, V lost 6 bases, and 2 bases had no gene match. The CDR3 has 13 amino acids. The CDR3 region is CASSWTGNYGYTF. CDR3 bases: TGTGCCAGCAGCTGGACAGGGAACTATGGCTACACCTTC.

V usage is TRBV6-6 and J usage is TRBJ1-1; D gene unclear. The germline CDR1 and CDR2 sequences are MNHNY and SVGAGI (reference sequence). V gave up 2 bases and J gave up 4 bases, with 8 bases separating them. The CDR3 has 13 residues. This CDR3 reads CASSYGTGTEAFF. The DNA of the CDR3 is TGTGCCAGCAGTTACGGCACGGGCACTGAAGCTTTCTTT.

V is TRBV12-3 or TRBV12-4 and J is TRBJ1-2; D perhaps matches TRBD1 (6 bases). The CDR3 contains 12 residues. Trimming stripped 7 bases from V and 4 bases from J, with 10 bases between. The CDR3 here is CASKRTAYGYTF. CDR3 in DNA: TGTGCCAGCAAACGGACAGCCTATGGCTACACCTTC.

The chain uses TRBV10-3 and TRBJ1-1, with D perhaps matching TRBD1 (6 bases). The V end lost 8 bases, the J end lost 1 base, and 14 bases lay between the germline ends. The CDR3 covers 14 residues. CDR1 is ENHRY, CDR2 SYGVKD, per germline. The CDR3 protein is CAIRGGGENTEAFF. The CDR3 nucleotides read TGTGCCATCCGGGGGGGCGGGGAGAACACTGAAGCTTTCTTT.

The chain combines TRBV11-3 with TRBJ1-6; D remains unclear. Trimming took off 1 base at V and 8 bases at J, with 6 bases between the two ends. CDR1 SGHNT and CDR2 YENEEA come from the germline V gene. The CDR3 is made up of 13 amino acids. The CDR3 DNA is TGTGCCAGCAGCTTAGGAACGGATTCACCCCTCCACTTT. Residues: CASSLGTDSPLHF.

The chain has TRBV19 and TRBJ1-3; D is ambiguous. Trimming pared 6 bases from V and 8 bases from J, leaving 17 bases between. Looked up from germline, CDR1 is LNHDA and CDR2 is SQIVND (reference sequence). The CDR3 length is 14 residues. CDR3 in amino acids: CASRDGGSSDTIYF. CDR3 DNA: TGTGCCAGTAGAGACGGTGGGAGTTCGGACACCATATATTTT.

J is TRBJ1-4 and V is TRBV19; D is ambiguous. CDR1 LNHDA and CDR2 SQIVND come from the germline V gene (reference sequence). The CDR3 has 13 residues. V lost 3 bases and J lost 7, with 9 bases in between. CDR3 DNA sequence: TGTGCCAGTAGTATGGGGAGGCGTGAAAAACTGTTTTTT. Protein: CASSMGRREKLFF. The complete variable domain, with remaining parts taken from reference TRBV19 and TRBJ1-4, reads DGGITQSPKYLFRKEGQNVTLSCEQNLNHDAMYWYRQDPGQGLRLIYYSQIVNDFQKGDIAEGYSVSREKKESFPLTVTSAQKNPTAFYLCASSMGRREKLFFGSGTQLSVL.

The chain links TRBV19 to TRBJ1-3; 7 nucleotides match TRBD1. Germline V gene data show CDR1 as LNHDA and CDR2 as SQIVND (reference sequence). J gave up 3 bases and V 4 bases, and 3 bases lay outside the gene matches. The CDR3 totals 14 residues. The DNA of the CDR3 is TGTGCCAGTAGTAAAGGACAGGATGGAAACACCATATATTTT. Protein sequence: CASSKGQDGNTIYF.